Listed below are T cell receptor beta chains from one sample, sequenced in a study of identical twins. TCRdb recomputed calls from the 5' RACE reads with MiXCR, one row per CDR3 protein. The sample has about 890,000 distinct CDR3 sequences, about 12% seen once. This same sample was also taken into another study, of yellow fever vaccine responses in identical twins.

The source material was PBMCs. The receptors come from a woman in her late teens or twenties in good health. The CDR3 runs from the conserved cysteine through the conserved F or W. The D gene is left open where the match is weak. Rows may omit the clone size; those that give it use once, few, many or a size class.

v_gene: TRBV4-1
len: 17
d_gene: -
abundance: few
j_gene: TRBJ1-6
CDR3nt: TGCGCCAGCAGCCAAGAGACCCGTTTCAATCTTAATTCACCCCTCCACTTT
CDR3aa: CASSQETRFNLNSPLHF

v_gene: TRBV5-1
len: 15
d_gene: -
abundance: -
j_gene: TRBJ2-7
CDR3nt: TGCGCCAGCAGCTTGAGTGAGGGTTTCAGGTACGAGCAGTACTTC
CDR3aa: CASSLSEGFRYEQYF

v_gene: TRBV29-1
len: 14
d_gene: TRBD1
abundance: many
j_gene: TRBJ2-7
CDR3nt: TGCAGCGTTGATAGTGACAGGGGGCCGTACGAGCAGTACTTC
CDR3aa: CSVDSDRGPYEQYF

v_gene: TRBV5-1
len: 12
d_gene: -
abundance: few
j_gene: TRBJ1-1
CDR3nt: TGCGCCAGCAGTAATCCGAACACTGAAGCTTTCTTT
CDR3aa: CASSNPNTEAFF

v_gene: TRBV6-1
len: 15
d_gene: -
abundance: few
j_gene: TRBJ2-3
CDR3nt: TGTGCCAGCAGCGCCATCGGAATACCCACAGATACGCAGTATTTT
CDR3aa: CASSAIGIPTDTQYF

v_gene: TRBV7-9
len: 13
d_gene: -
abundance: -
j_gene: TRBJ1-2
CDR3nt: TGTGCCAGCAGCGGACAGATAACTTATGGCTACACCTTC
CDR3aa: CASSGQITYGYTF

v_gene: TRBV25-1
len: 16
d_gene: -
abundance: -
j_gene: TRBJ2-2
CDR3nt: TGTGCCAGCAGTGAATTCATTGGGGCAGACACCGGGGAGCTGTTTTTT
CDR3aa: CASSEFIGADTGELFF

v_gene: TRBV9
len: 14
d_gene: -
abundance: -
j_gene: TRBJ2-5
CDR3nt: TGTGCCAGCAGCGCCGGTGGGGGGTCGGAGACCCAGTACTTC
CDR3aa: CASSAGGGSETQYF

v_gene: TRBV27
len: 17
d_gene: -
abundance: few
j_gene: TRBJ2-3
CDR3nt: TGTGCCAGCAGACTCATCACGGGACATTTGGTCGGTAATACGCAGTATTTT
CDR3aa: CASRLITGHLVGNTQYF

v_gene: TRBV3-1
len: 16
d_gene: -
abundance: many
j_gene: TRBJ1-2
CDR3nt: TGTGCCAGCAGCCAATTAGATCGTTTTGCAGGGAATGGCTACACCTTC
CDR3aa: CASSQLDRFAGNGYTF

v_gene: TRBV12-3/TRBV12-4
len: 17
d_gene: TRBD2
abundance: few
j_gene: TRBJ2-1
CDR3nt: TGTGCCAGCAGTTTAGGGGGGGGACTAGCGGGATGGGATGAGCAGTTCTTC
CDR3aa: CASSLGGGLAGWDEQFF

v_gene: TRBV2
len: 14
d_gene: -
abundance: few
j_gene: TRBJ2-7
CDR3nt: TGTGCCAGCAGTGGAAGCGCGGGGATCTACGAGCAGTACTTC
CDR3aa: CASSGSAGIYEQYF

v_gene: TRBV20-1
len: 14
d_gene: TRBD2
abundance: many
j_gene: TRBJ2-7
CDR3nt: TGCAGTGCTAGAGATCGGACTAGTAACTACGAGCAGTACTTC
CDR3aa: CSARDRTSNYEQYF

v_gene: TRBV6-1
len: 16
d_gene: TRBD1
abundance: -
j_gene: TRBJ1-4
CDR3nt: TGTGCCAGCAGTCAGGACAGGATAACAACTAATGAAAAACTGTTTTTT
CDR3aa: CASSQDRITTNEKLFF

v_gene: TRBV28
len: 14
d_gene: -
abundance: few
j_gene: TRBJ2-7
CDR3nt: TGTGCCAGCAGTGTTGGGACCGGCTCCTACGAGCAGTACTTC
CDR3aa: CASSVGTGSYEQYF

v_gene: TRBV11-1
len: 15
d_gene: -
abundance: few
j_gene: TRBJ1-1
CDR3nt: TGTGCCAGCAGCTTCACGGGGGCTCCGGGTACTGAAGCTTTCTTT
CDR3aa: CASSFTGAPGTEAFF

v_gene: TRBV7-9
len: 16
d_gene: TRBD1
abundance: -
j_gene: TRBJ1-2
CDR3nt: TGTGCCAGCAGCTATTCGGGACAGAATACCAACTATGGCTACACCTTC
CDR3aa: CASSYSGQNTNYGYTF